This T cell receptor (beta chain) was identified in a study of cytomegalovirus exposure and HLA in healthy donors. Whole-study context: The study's early data release held about 85 million unique TCRs from HLA-typed donors. Whole-study results and caveats: CMV antigen specificity was confirmed in vitro for a few CMV-associated chains. The only immune exposure information that was available was CMV serostatus.

PCR used 60 Vbeta primers and 13 Jbeta primers. TCRdb's table, derived via immunoSEQ multiplex PCR, lists solely in-frame clones and lacks some. The table shows roughly 140,000 clones, with 60% to 85% occurring only once. To note about this clone: The antigen remains undetermined.

Sequencing was done on a sample of PBMCs. The source is a male donor in good health and CMV-seronegative.

The CDR3 DNA reads as TGTGCCAGCTCACTCTCAACGCGGACTAGCGGGCAAGAGACCCAGTACTTC. It is translated as CASSLSTRTSGQETQYF. The chain recombines TRBV18 with TRBJ2-5, with 11 positions matching TRBD2. There are 17 residues in the CDR3. Germline V lookup: CDR1 KGHSH, CDR2 LQKENI. The ends lost 4 bases at V and 2 bases at J; junction bases unmatched: 9.